The clone carrying this T cell receptor (beta chain) was detected a few times. Donation came from healthy Caucasian individuals in Russia who were aged roughly 6 to 95. The sample originates from a study of blood T cells in healthy people across ages. Germline trimming cut 8 bases from V and 4 bases from J; bases unmatched to any gene: 12. The CDR3 is 15 amino acids. Germline V gene sequence: CDR1 SGHRS, CDR2 YFSETQ. A sample-barcoded 5' primer and a J-beta primer mix were used in a second PCR of roughly 6 to 11 cycles. TCRdb processed the 5' RACE reads anew with MiXCR; each CDR3 protein has one entry. The sample has fewer than 900,000 distinct CDR3 sequences; 49% are singletons.

The rearrangement joins TRBV5-1 to TRBJ2-3; 8 nucleotides line up with TRBD2. The sequence was collected from a woman aged 55 to 70 in good health. The sequenced material came from blood. The DNA of the CDR3 is TGCGCCAGGGAACACAGCGGGAGTACGCCAGATACGCAGTATTTT. Protein: CAREHSGSTPDTQYF.